This T cell receptor (beta chain) was obtained from a study of beta chain features in type 1 diabetes. Overall study results and limits: People with Type 1 diabetes carried modestly yet significantly shorter TCRB CDR3s in all four CD4+ subsets.

This clone showed up just a few times. Its antigen remains unidentified. The authors reverse transcribed all of the isolated RNA, so sequencing captured expressed TCRB transcripts. The table came from immunoSEQ multiplex PCR; TCRdb's copy has only in-frame clones and leaves some out. The table includes about 700,000 clones, over 10% detected once. CDR3 length equals 13 residues. J lost 5 bases, V lost 3 bases, and 3 bases had no gene match. Germline CDR1 reads MNHEY; CDR2 reads SMNVEV (reference sequence). The chain joins TRBV27 to TRBJ2-7; 8 nucleotides agree with TRBD1. Sequenced material: naive CD4+ T cells from blood. The TCR sequence derives from a man younger than 35 with type 1 diabetes. The chain's CDR3 is CASSLTGVHEQYF. CDR3 nucleotides: TGTGCCAGCAGTTTGACAGGGGTTCACGAGCAGTACTTC.